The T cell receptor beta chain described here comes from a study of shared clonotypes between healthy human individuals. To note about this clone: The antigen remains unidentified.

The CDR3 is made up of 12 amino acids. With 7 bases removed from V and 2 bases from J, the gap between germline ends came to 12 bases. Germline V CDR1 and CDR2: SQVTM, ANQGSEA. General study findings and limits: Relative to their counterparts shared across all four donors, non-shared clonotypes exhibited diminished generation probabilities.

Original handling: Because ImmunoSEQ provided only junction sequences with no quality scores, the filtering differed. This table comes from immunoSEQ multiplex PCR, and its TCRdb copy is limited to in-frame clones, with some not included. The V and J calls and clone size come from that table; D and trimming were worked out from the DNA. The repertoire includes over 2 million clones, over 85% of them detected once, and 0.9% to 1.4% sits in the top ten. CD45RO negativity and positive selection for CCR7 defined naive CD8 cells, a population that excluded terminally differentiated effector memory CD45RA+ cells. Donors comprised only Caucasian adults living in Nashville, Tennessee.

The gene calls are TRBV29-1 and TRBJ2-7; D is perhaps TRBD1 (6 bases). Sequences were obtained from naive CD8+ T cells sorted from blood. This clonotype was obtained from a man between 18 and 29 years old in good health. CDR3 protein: CSAGTTTYEQYF. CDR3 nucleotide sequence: TGCAGCGCCGGGACAACAACCTACGAGCAGTACTTC.